A single T cell receptor beta chain is shown here with its context. The data derive from a study of blood T cell repertoires in COVID-19. Study details: The study drew acute and convalescent COVID-19 samples from the United States, Italy and Spain. Sources were T cells, B-cell-depleted T cells, or PBMCs; the material itself was cDNA or gDNA.

As originally analysed: From reference gene primer amplification, estimates of nucleated cell counts were derived. Assay used: immunoSEQ multiplex PCR; TCRdb lists only in-frame clones, some missing. Clone size and the V and J calls come from that table; the DNA yielded D and trimming. The sample lists roughly 150,000 clones; around three quarters were seen once. With V trimmed by 7 bases and J by 1 base, 4 bases remained unmatched. This CDR3 has 13 amino acids. Germline V lookup: CDR1 SQVTM, CDR2 ANQGSEA. This receptor was obtained from a man in his fifties or sixties with acute or convalescent COVID-19. The V and J genes are TRBV29-1 and TRBJ1-1; 9 nucleotides line up with TRBD1. The sequenced sample was peripheral blood. CDR3: CSASGQGNTEAFF. Here the CDR3 DNA reads TGCAGCGCCTCGGGACAGGGGAACACTGAAGCTTTCTTT. The full variable domain, in which reference TRBV29-1 and TRBJ1-1 provide the parts outside the CDR3, is SAVISQKPSRDICQRGTSLTIQCQVDSQVTMMFWYRQQPGQSLTLIATANQGSEATYESGFVIDKFPISRPNLTFSTLTVSNMSPEDSSIYLCSASGQGNTEAFFGQGTRLTVV.